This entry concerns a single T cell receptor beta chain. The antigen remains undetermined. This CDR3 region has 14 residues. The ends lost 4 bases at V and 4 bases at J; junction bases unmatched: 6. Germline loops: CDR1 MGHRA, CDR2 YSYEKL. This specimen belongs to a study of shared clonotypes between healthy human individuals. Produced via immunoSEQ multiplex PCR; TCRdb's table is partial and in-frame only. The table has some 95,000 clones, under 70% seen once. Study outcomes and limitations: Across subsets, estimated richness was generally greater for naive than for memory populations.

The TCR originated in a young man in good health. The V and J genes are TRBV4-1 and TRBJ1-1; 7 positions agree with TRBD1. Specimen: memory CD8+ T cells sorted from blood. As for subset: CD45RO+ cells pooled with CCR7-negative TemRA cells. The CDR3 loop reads CASSPTGAITEAFF. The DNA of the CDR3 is TGCGCCAGCAGCCCAACAGGGGCGATCACTGAAGCTTTCTTT.